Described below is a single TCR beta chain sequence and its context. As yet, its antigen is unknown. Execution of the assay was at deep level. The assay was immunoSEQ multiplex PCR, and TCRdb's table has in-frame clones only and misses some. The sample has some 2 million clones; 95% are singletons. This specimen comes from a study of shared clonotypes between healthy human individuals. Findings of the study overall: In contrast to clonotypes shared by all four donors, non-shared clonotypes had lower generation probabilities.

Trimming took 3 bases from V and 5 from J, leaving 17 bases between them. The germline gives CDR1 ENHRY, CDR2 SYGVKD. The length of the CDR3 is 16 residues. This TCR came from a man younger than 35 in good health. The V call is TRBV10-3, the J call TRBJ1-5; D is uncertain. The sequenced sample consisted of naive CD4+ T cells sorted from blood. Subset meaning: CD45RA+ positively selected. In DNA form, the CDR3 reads TGTGCCATCAGTGACAGGAGGGAGGGATCTGATCAGCCCCAGCATTTT. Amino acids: CAISDRREGSDQPQHF.